This is a list of T cell receptor beta chains from one sample in a study of blood T cell repertoires in COVID-19. Repertoires were generated with immunoSEQ multiplex PCR, while TCRdb's copy carries only in-frame clones and drops some. In the table there are a few hundred thousand clones, about 87% of which are singletons. The sample taken for sequencing was PBMCs or T cells enriched from blood (not recorded which). These receptors were taken from a woman aged 45 to 65 who had recovered from COVID-19. CDR3s leave out the opening cysteine and the closing phenylalanine or tryptophan. Clone size is not always given. Where it is, it says once, few, many or a class for expanded clones.

TRBV6-5	.	TRBJ2-3	ASGAGSGGADTQY
TRBV7-6	.	TRBJ2-5	ASSLGSTRTETQY
TRBV29-1	.	TRBJ2-5	SVEDPDTQETQY
TRBV6-5	.	TRBJ2-1	ASRAQSRDEQF
TRBV7-3	.	TRBJ2-6	ASSFVAWTAPTSGANVLT
TRBV2	.	TRBJ2-3	ASERGVVDTQY
TRBV4-3	.	TRBJ1-1	ASSQVEGTEAF
TRBV11-2	once	TRBJ1-6	ASSRLTGGGNSPLH
TRBV7-8	.	TRBJ1-2	ASSSSWTAIGEGYT
TRBV27	.	TRBJ1-2	ASSFGMGTVYGYT
TRBV3-1/TRBV3-2	.	TRBJ1-5	ASSQGGQRNQPQH
TRBV5-4	.	TRBJ2-7	ASSRGYEQY
TRBV9	.	TRBJ2-2	ASSVATATNTGELF
TRBV6-5	.	TRBJ1-1	ASSYSQGSIAF
TRBV4-3	.	TRBJ2-1	ASSHPSAGGNEQF
TRBV27	.	TRBJ1-2	ASTPFRGVGYGYT
TRBV4-3	.	TRBJ2-2	ASSQDGGRSGTGELF
TRBV12-3/TRBV12-4	.	TRBJ2-4	ASRQGARDIQY
TRBV2	.	TRBJ2-7	ASSVTAISYEQY
TRBV7-3	.	TRBJ2-5	ASSLGSPGETQY
TRBV5-8	.	TRBJ2-5	ASSFLGGDGETQY
TRBV9	.	TRBJ1-2	ASSVEGGFYGYT
TRBV7-9	.	TRBJ1-1	ASRPDRATEAF
TRBV23-1	.	TRBJ1-5	ASSQPRAGGADQPQH
TRBV2	.	TRBJ1-2	ASSEATGNYGYT
TRBV5-5	once	TRBJ2-7	ASSPGGAFTYEQY
TRBV7-8	.	TRBJ1-3	ASSLNPSD
TRBV6-5	.	TRBJ1-2	ASSYGPTRGGYT
TRBV15	.	TRBJ1-4	ATSRQGREKLF
TRBV7-2	.	TRBJ1-6	ASSLNPQGAVSYNSPLH
TRBV3-1/TRBV3-2	.	TRBJ2-3	ASSQHPGLAGGTDTQY
TRBV3-1/TRBV3-2	.	TRBJ1-1	ASSLVRGAGSTEAF
TRBV29-1	.	TRBJ1-1	SVDTFGDRELNTEAF
TRBV7-9	.	TRBJ1-2	ASSSRTGRNYGYT
TRBV4-1	.	TRBJ1-1	ASSQGEATEAF
TRBV19	few	TRBJ1-5	ASTGQGNQPQH
TRBV6-2/TRBV6-3	.	TRBJ2-2	ASSYPLAGGPGELF
TRBV6-5	.	TRBJ1-5	ASSYSVGTPQH
TRBV2	.	TRBJ1-3	ASSDLGGSSGNTIY
TRBV7-2	.	TRBJ1-1	ASSGKGAPAEAF
TRBV1	once	TRBJ1-1	TSSQGQGAF
TRBV6-1	.	TRBJ2-5	ASSAAPGYQETQY
TRBV7-2	few	TRBJ1-5	ASSLGRGGSVNQPQH
TRBV4-2	.	TRBJ1-5	ASSQDEANNQPQH
TRBV10-2	.	TRBJ1-5	ASSDLGGNQPQH
TRBV5-1	.	TRBJ1-1	ATKSRRENTEAF
TRBV24-1	.	TRBJ1-1	ATSDLRRGGAF
TRBV12-3/TRBV12-4	.	TRBJ1-1	ASLEEGNTEAF